The 2 T cell receptor beta chains below all came from one sample that was sequenced in a study of cytomegalovirus exposure and HLA in healthy donors. 60 Vbeta and 13 Jbeta primers were used in PCR. The protocol was immunoSEQ multiplex PCR, while the TCRdb copy is restricted to in-frame clones and leaves out a portion. The sample lists around 35,000 clones; roughly 80% were seen once. Sequenced: PBMCs. These receptors originate from a woman in her thirties or forties in good health and CMV-seronegative.

The chain uses TRBV7-2 and TRBJ2-1; D gene unclear. Trimming stripped 4 bases from V and 3 bases from J, with 4 bases between. The length of the CDR3 is 12 residues. CDR1 and CDR2 from the germline V gene are SGHTA and FQGNSA. As DNA, the CDR3 is TGTGCCAGCAGCTCTGTCTACAATGAGCAGTTCTTC. Protein sequence: CASSSVYNEQFF.

The CDR3 DNA follows: TGTGCCAGCGCCGAGGGGGCGGCCTATGGCTACACCTTC. Its protein product is CASAEGAAYGYTF. The rearrangement joins TRBV27 to TRBJ1-2; 7 nucleotides align to TRBD1. The junction had 7 bases not matched to a gene; V was cut back by 8 bases and J by 4 bases. Germline V gene lookup returns CDR1 MNHEY and CDR2 SMNVEV (reference sequence). The CDR3 runs to 13 residues.